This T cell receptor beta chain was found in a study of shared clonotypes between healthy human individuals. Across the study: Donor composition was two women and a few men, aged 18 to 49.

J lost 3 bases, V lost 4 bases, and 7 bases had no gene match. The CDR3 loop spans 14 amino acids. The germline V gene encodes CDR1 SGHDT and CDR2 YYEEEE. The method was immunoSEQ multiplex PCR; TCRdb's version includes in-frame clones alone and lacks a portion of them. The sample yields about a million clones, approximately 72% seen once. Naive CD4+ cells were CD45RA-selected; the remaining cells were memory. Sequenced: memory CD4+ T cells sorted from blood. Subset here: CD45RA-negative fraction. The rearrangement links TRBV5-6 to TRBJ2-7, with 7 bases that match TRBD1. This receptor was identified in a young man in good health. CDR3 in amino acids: CASSHRDRHYEQYF. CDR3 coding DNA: TGTGCCAGCAGCCACCGGGACAGACACTACGAGCAGTACTTC.